These 24 T cell receptor beta chains were all obtained from the same sample, sequenced in a study of Tregs in tolerant kidney transplant recipients. Libraries were prepared by immunoSEQ multiplex PCR; TCRdb keeps only in-frame clonotypes and omits some of them. Among approximately 75,000 clones listed, 91% were seen once. Here the sequenced sample was Tregs from blood, taken before the transplant. The receptors here all came from a human donor who received a combined kidney and bone marrow transplant.

On this clone: Different DNA sequences within this sample yield the same CDR3. This chain joins TRBV11-3 and TRBJ2-6, with D hard to call. This CDR3 has 17 residues. Germline V gene sequence: CDR1 SGHNT, CDR2 YENEEA. V was trimmed by 5 bases and J by 0 bases, leaving 14 bases between them. This chain's CDR3 is CASSTGQARSGANVLTF. The CDR3 coding sequence is TGTGCCAGCAGCACCGGGCAGGCCCGCTCTGGGGCCAACGTCCTGACTTTC.

The V gene is TRBV30, the J gene TRBJ1-4, with 7 bases matching TRBD1. The germline V gene has CDR1 GTSNPN and CDR2 SVGIG (reference sequence). The CDR3 loop spans 15 amino acids. Unmatched junction bases numbered 5, after V lost 2 bases and J lost 2 bases. CDR3 in DNA: TGTGCCTGGAGTCGTCAGGGGGGGACTAATGAAAAACTGTTTTTT. It codes for CAWSRQGGTNEKLFF.

This clone has only one observation. The rearrangement joins TRBV7-9 to TRBJ2-5, with D tentatively TRBD1 (5 bases). V was trimmed by 5 bases and J by 4 bases, leaving 17 bases between them. Germline CDR1 SEHNR, CDR2 FQNEAQ (reference sequence). The CDR3 covers 15 residues. The CDR3 loop is CASSHPRVVGETQYF. The CDR3 DNA is TGTGCCAGCAGCCACCCCAGGGTGGTCGGAGAGACCCAGTACTTC.

The CDR3 region is CASSGGTSGTSYNEQFF. CDR3 nucleotides: TGTGCCAGCAGCGGAGGGACTAGCGGGACTTCCTACAATGAGCAGTTCTTC. The chain links TRBV5-6 to TRBJ2-1; 13 nucleotides agree with TRBD2. V lost 4 bases to trimming and J lost 1 base; unmatched junction nucleotides: 5. CDR1 SGHDT and CDR2 YYEEEE come from the germline V gene. CDR3 length: 17 residues. The full variable domain, in which reference TRBV5-6 and TRBJ2-1 provide the parts outside the CDR3, is DAGVTQSPTHLIKTRGQQVTLRCSPKSGHDTVSWYQQALGQGPQFIFQYYEEEERQRGNFPDRFSGHQFPNYSSELNVNALLLGDSALYLCASSGGTSGTSYNEQFFGPGTRLTVL.

J is TRBJ2-4 and V is TRBV4-3; 8 bases map to TRBD2. The CDR3 extends over 19 amino acids. Trimming removed 0 bases from V and 4 bases from J; junction bases left unmatched: 14. Germline lookup yields CDR1 LGHNA and CDR2 YSLEER. The DNA for the CDR3 is TGCGCCAGCAGCCAAGACGGTCTAGCGGGTGGGACTTATAAAAACATTCAGTACTTC. It encodes CASSQDGLAGGTYKNIQYF.

This CDR3 is CSSKQTYEAFF. DNA for the CDR3: TGCAGTTCAAAACAGACCTATGAAGCTTTCTTT. This chain uses TRBV20-1 with TRBJ1-1; the D is unclear. CDR1 and CDR2 from the germline V gene are DFQATT and SNEGSKA (reference sequence). This CDR3 contains 11 residues. Between the trimmed V and J ends, which lost 8 bases and 7 bases, there was a span of 14 bases.

V and J are TRBV27 and TRBJ1-1, with D hard to call. The CDR3 runs to 14 residues. Germline V CDR1 and CDR2: MNHEY, SMNVEV (reference sequence). V lost 3 bases, J lost 1 base, and 9 bases lay in between. In DNA, the CDR3 is TGTGCCAGCAGTTTCGATAGGCAGAACACTGAAGCTTTCTTT. Amino acid sequence: CASSFDRQNTEAFF.

V usage is TRBV7-9 and J usage is TRBJ2-1; D possibly corresponds to TRBD1 (6 bases). The germline V and J ends were trimmed by 6 bases and 0 bases, with 12 bases remaining between them. The V gene's germline CDR1 is SEHNR and CDR2 FQNEAQ (reference sequence). The CDR3 sequence is 15 residues long. The CDR3 coding sequence is TGTGCCAGCAGTAAACAGGGTATCTCCTACAATGAGCAGTTCTTC. Amino acids: CASSKQGISYNEQFF.

The V and J genes are TRBV9 and TRBJ1-1; no clear D. Trimming stripped 10 bases from V and 4 bases from J, with 11 bases between. CDR3 length equals 11 residues. Germline lookup yields CDR1 SGDLS and CDR2 YYNGEE. DNA for the CDR3: TGTGCCCCTCCTCGGCGCACTGAAGCTTTCTTT. Amino acids: CAPPRRTEAFF.

The chain joins TRBV19 to TRBJ1-1; a possible D gene is TRBD1 (6 bases). Germline lookup yields CDR1 LNHDA and CDR2 SQIVND (reference sequence). The CDR3 sequence is 15 residues long. Trimming took off 6 bases at V and 5 bases at J, with 19 bases between the two ends. The CDR3 DNA sequence: TGTGCCAGTAGCCTTACAGGGACCCCTAGGACTGAAGCTTTCTTT. Translating gives CASSLTGTPRTEAFF. Combining the CDR3 with reference TRBV19 and TRBJ1-1 gives the whole variable domain DGGITQSPKYLFRKEGQNVTLSCEQNLNHDAMYWYRQDPGQGLRLIYYSQIVNDFQKGDIAEGYSVSREKKESFPLTVTSAQKNPTAFYLCASSLTGTPRTEAFFGQGTRLTVV.

The V call is TRBV7-9, the J call TRBJ2-7; D perhaps matches TRBD1 (7 bases). Germline assignment: CDR1 SEHNR and CDR2 FQNEAQ (reference sequence). The CDR3 covers 15 residues. V gave up 3 bases and J gave up 3 bases, with 15 bases separating them. The CDR3 coding sequence is TGTGCCAGCAGCTTTGTCCAGGGGGGAGTCTACGAGCAGTACTTC. Its protein is CASSFVQGGVYEQYF.

This clone has a single count. V and J are TRBV9 and TRBJ2-5, with D hard to call. Deletions cut 4 bases from V and 0 bases from J, with 16 bases between. The CDR3 is made up of 16 amino acids. Per germline, CDR1 SGDLS and CDR2 YYNGEE. Here the CDR3 reads CASSLTAGAYQETQYF. Here the CDR3 DNA reads TGTGCCAGCAGCTTAACAGCTGGAGCCTACCAAGAGACCCAGTACTTC.

The genes are TRBV6-5 and TRBJ2-7, with a possible D match to TRBD1 (6 bases). Germline V gene data show CDR1 as MNHEY and CDR2 as SVGAGI. The CDR3 sequence is 11 residues long. The V end lost 4 bases, the J end lost 6 bases, and 7 bases lay between the germline ends. As DNA, the CDR3 is TGTGCCAGCAGTTCCAGGGGCGAGCAGTACTTC. This codes for CASSSRGEQYF.

The chain recombines TRBV10-3 with TRBJ2-7; D possibly corresponds to TRBD2 (6 bases). Looked up from germline, CDR1 is ENHRY and CDR2 is SYGVKD. The V end lost 2 bases, the J end lost 2 bases, and 16 bases lay between the germline ends. This CDR3 region has 16 residues. CDR3 nucleotide sequence: TGTGCCATCAGTGAGCCTCGGGGGTTTGAACCCTACGAGCAGTACTTC. It codes for CAISEPRGFEPYEQYF.

J is TRBJ1-3 and V is TRBV9; 8 nucleotides agree with TRBD1. The V gene's germline CDR1 is SGDLS and CDR2 YYNGEE. V dropped 3 bases and J dropped 0; count of bases not matched to a gene: 2. This CDR3 region has 15 residues. The CDR3 sequence: CASSATGASGNTIYF. CDR3 DNA sequence: TGTGCCAGCAGCGCGACAGGGGCCTCTGGAAACACCATATATTTT.

The V and J genes are TRBV6-5 and TRBJ2-7; D uncertain. Trimming left V 2 bases short and J 4 bases short, with 9 bases between. The CDR3 has 13 amino acids. Germline V gene sequence: CDR1 MNHEY, CDR2 SVGAGI. The CDR3 protein is CASSYRDPYEQYF. The CDR3 DNA reads as TGTGCCAGCAGTTACCGAGACCCTTACGAGCAGTACTTC.

This chain connects TRBV15 to TRBJ2-7; 7 bases line up with TRBD2. The CDR3 length is 16 residues. V shed 0 bases, J shed 2 bases, and the junction held 7 bases outside the gene matches. Germline V CDR1 and CDR2: LNHNV, YYDKDF (reference sequence). For the CDR3, the DNA is TGTGCCACCAGCAGAGATGGGGGAGGGAACCCCTACGAGCAGTACTTC. It codes for CATSRDGGGNPYEQYF.

This chain joins TRBV6-5 and TRBJ2-1; D call uncertain. Trimming took off 6 bases at V and 4 bases at J, with 4 bases between the two ends. Per the germline V gene, CDR1 is MNHEY and CDR2 is SVGAGI. This CDR3 is built from 11 residues. The CDR3 nucleotides read TGTGCCAGCAGCACTTACAATGAGCAGTTCTTC. Its translation is CASSTYNEQFF.

The chain joins TRBV29-1 to TRBJ2-5; D perhaps matches TRBD2 (5 bases). V dropped 1 base and J dropped 2 bases, with 8 bases sitting between them. The CDR3 runs to 13 residues. The germline CDR1 and CDR2 sequences are SQVTM and ANQGSEA. The CDR3: CSVEGSGQETQYF. CDR3 sequence (DNA): TGCAGCGTTGAAGGAAGCGGTCAAGAGACCCAGTACTTC.

The rearrangement links TRBV28 to TRBJ1-2, with no clear D. This CDR3 has 15 amino acids. Germline V gives CDR1 MDHEN, CDR2 SYDVKM. Trimming stripped 2 bases from V and 3 bases from J, with 13 bases between. The CDR3 loop is CASSLVLPLDYGYTF. The CDR3 bases are TGTGCCAGCAGTTTAGTTTTACCCCTGGACTATGGCTACACCTTC.

The chain has TRBV19 and TRBJ1-5; tentatively, D is TRBD1 (5 bases). Looked up from germline, CDR1 is LNHDA and CDR2 is SQIVND (reference sequence). This CDR3 is 13 amino acids long. Trimming left V 7 bases short and J 3 bases short, with 10 bases between. The CDR3 spells CASNWTPNQPQHF. Here the CDR3 DNA reads TGTGCCAGTAATTGGACACCCAATCAGCCCCAGCATTTT. Using reference TRBV19 and TRBJ1-5 for the parts outside the CDR3, the full variable domain is DGGITQSPKYLFRKEGQNVTLSCEQNLNHDAMYWYRQDPGQGLRLIYYSQIVNDFQKGDIAEGYSVSREKKESFPLTVTSAQKNPTAFYLCASNWTPNQPQHFGDGTRLSIL.

This chain uses TRBV19 with TRBJ2-7, with 9 bases aligning to TRBD2. Germline CDR1 reads LNHDA; CDR2 reads SQIVND (reference sequence). V was pared by 4 bases and J by 0 bases, with 4 bases of the junction left unmatched. The CDR3 contains 15 residues. CDR3 DNA: TGTGCCAGTAGTACTAGCGGGACTAGCTCCTACGAGCAGTACTTC. Translated: CASSTSGTSSYEQYF.

V gene TRBV10-3 combines with J gene TRBJ1-2; D unclear. The germline V gene encodes CDR1 ENHRY and CDR2 SYGVKD. This CDR3 comprises 12 residues. V lost 2 bases and J lost 9, with 10 bases in between. The CDR3 nucleotides read TGTGCCATCAGTGAGATACGAGGAAGCTACACCTTC. It translates to CAISEIRGSYTF.

The gene calls are TRBV2 and TRBJ2-1; 15 nucleotides match TRBD2. This CDR3 comprises 18 residues. V dropped 4 bases and J dropped 7; count of bases not matched to a gene: 11. Germline loops: CDR1 SNHLY, CDR2 FYNNEI. The CDR3 protein is CASSGTSGRALRLNEQFF. The DNA of the CDR3 is TGTGCCAGCAGTGGGACTAGCGGGAGGGCTTTGCGATTGAATGAGCAGTTCTTC.